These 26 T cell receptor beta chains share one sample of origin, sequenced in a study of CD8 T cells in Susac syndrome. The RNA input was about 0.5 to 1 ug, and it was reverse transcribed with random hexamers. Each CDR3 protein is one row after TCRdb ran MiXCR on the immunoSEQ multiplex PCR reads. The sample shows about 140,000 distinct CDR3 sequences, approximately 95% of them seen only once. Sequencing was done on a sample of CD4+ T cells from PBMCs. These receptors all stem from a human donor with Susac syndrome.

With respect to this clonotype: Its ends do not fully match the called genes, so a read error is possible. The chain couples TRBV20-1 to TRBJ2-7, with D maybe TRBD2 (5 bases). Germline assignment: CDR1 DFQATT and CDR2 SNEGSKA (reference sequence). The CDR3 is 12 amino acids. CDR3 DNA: TGCAGTGCTAGAGAGACTGACTACGGGCAGTACTTC. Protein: CSARETDYGQYF.

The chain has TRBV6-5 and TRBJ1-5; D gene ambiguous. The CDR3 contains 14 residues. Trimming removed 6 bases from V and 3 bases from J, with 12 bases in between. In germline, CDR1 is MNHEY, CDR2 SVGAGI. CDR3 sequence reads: CASSPAWVNQPQHF. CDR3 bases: TGTGCCAGCAGCCCCGCGTGGGTCAATCAGCCCCAGCATTTT.

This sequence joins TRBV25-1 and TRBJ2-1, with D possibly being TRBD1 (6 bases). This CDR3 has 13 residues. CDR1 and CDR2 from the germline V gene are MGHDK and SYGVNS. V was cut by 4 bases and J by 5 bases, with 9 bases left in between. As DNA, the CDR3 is TGTGCCAGCAGTGGGGACAATAACAATGAGCAGTTCTTC. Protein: CASSGDNNNEQFF.

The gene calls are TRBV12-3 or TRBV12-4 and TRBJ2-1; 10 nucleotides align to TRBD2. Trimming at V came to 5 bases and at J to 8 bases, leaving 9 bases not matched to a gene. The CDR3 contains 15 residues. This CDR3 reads CASSLRLAGLHEQFF. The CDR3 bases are TGTGCCAGCAGTCTCCGACTAGCGGGCCTTCATGAGCAGTTCTTC.

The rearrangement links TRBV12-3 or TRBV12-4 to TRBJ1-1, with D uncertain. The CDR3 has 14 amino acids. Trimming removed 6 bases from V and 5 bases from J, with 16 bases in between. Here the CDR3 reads CASSRRALGTEAFF. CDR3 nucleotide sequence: TGTGCCAGCAGCCGGAGGGCCTTGGGGACTGAAGCTTTCTTT.

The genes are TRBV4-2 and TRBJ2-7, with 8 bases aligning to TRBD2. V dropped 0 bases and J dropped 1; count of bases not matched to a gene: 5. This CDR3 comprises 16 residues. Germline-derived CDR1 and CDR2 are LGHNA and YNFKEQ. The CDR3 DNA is TGTGCCAGCAGCCAAGAGTCGGGAGGGCTTTCCTACGAGCAGTACTTC. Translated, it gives CASSQESGGLSYEQYF.

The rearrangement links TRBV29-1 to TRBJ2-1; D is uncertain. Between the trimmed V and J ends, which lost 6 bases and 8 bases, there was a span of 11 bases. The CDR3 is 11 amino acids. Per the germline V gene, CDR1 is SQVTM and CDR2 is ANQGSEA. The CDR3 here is CSVESRDEQFF. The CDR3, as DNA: TGCAGCGTGGAGTCTCGCGATGAGCAGTTCTTC.

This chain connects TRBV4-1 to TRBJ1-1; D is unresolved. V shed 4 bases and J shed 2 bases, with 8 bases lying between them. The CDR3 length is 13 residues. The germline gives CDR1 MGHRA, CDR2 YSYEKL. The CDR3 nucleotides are TGCGCCAGCAGCCGACTGTCAAACACTGAAGCTTTCTTT. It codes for CASSRLSNTEAFF.

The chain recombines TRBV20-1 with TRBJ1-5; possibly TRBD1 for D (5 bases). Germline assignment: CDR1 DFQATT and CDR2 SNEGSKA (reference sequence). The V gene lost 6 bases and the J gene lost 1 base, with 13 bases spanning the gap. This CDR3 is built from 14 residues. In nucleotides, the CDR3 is TGCAGTGCAGGCAGGGCTCCGAGCAATCAGCCCCAGCATTTT. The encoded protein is CSAGRAPSNQPQHF.

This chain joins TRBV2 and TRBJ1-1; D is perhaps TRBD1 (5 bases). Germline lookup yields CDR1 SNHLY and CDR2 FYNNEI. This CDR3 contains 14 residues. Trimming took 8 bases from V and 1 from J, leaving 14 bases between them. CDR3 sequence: CASCWGRGNTEAFF. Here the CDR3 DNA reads TGTGCCAGCTGCTGGGGGAGGGGGAACACTGAAGCTTTCTTT.

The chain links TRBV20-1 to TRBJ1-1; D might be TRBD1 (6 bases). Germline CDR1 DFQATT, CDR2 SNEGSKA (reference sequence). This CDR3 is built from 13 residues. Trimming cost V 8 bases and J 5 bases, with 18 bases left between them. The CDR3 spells CSPDRFSRTEAFF. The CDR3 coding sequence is TGCAGTCCAGACAGGTTCTCGAGGACTGAAGCTTTCTTT.

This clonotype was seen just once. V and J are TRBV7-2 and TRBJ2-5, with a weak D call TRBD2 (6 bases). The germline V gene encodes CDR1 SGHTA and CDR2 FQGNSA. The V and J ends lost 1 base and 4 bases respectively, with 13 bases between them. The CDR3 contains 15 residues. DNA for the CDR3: TGTGCCAGCAGCTTAGGGTCGGGGGTTTCAGAGACCCAGTACTTC. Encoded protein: CASSLGSGVSETQYF. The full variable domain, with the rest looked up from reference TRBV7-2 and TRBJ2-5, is GAGVSQSPSNKVTEKGKDVELRCDPISGHTALYWYRQSLGQGLEFLIYFQGNSAPDKSGLPSDRFSAERTGGSVSTLTIQRTQQEDSAVYLCASSLGSGVSETQYFGPGTRLLVL.

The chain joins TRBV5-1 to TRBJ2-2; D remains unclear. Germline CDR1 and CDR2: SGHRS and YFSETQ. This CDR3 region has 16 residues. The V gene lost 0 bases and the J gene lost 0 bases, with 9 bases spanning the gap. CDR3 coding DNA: TGCGCCAGCAGCTTGGTAGGCTACCCGAACACCGGGGAGCTGTTTTTT. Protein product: CASSLVGYPNTGELFF. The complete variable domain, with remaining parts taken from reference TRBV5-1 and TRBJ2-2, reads KAGVTQTPRYLIKTRGQQVTLSCSPISGHRSVSWYQQTPGQGLQFLFEYFSETQRNKGNFPGRFSGRQFSNSRSEMNVSTLELGDSALYLCASSLVGYPNTGELFFGEGSRLTVL.

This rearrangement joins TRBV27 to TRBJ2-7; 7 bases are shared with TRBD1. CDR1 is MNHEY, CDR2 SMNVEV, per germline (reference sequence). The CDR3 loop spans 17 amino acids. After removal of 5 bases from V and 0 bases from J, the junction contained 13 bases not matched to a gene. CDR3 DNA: TGTGCCAGCAGTCGTGGTGGGGTCCGGGACAGCTCCTACGAGCAGTACTTC. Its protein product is CASSRGGVRDSSYEQYF.

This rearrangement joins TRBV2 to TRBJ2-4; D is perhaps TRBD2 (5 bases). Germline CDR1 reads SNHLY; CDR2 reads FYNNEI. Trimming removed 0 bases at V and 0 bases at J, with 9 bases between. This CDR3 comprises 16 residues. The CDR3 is CASSEARGRAKNIQYF. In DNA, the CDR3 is TGTGCCAGCAGTGAAGCACGAGGGCGAGCCAAAAACATTCAGTACTTC.

CDR3: CASSVGLGLAGYGQETQYF. The CDR3 nucleotides are TGTGCCAGCAGCGTAGGCCTCGGACTAGCGGGATATGGCCAAGAGACCCAGTACTTC. The chain links TRBV9 to TRBJ2-5, with TRBD2 matching 12 bases. The germline CDR1 and CDR2 sequences are SGDLS and YYNGEE. V gave up 0 bases and J gave up 1 base; unmatched junction bases: 10. The CDR3 is 19 residues long. The whole variable domain, remainder taken from reference TRBV9 and TRBJ2-5, is DSGVTQTPKHLITATGQRVTLRCSPRSGDLSVYWYQQSLDQGLQFLIQYYNGEERAKGNILERFSAQQFPDLHSELNLSSLELGDSALYFCASSVGLGLAGYGQETQYFGPGTRLLVL.

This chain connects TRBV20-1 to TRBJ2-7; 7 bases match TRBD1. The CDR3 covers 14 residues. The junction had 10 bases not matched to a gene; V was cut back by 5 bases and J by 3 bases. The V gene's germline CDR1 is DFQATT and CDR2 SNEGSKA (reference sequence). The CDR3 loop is CSASPGQQFYEQYF. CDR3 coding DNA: TGCAGTGCTTCCCCGGGACAGCAGTTCTACGAGCAGTACTTC.

In DNA, the CDR3 is TGCAGTGCTAGAAGGGCTAGCGGGCCCTTCGATACGCAGTATTTT. Its translation is CSARRASGPFDTQYF. The chain uses TRBV20-1 and TRBJ2-3, with TRBD2 identical over 8 bases. In germline, CDR1 is DFQATT, CDR2 SNEGSKA (reference sequence). CDR3 length: 15 residues. Germline trimming cut 2 bases from V and 6 bases from J; bases unmatched to any gene: 10.

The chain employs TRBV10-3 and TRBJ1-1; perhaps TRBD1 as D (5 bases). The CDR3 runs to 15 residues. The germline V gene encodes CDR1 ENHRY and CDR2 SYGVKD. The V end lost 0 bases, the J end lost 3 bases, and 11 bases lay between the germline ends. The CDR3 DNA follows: TGTGCCATCAGTGAGTCGGGGGGGAGGTACACTGAAGCTTTCTTT. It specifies CAISESGGRYTEAFF.

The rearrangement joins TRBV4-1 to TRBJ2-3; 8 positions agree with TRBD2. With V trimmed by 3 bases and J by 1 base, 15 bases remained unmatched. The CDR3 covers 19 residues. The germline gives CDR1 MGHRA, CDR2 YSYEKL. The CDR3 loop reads CASSHGVAGRTMGTDTQYF. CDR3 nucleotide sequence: TGCGCCAGCAGCCACGGGGTAGCGGGGAGAACAATGGGCACAGATACGCAGTATTTT.

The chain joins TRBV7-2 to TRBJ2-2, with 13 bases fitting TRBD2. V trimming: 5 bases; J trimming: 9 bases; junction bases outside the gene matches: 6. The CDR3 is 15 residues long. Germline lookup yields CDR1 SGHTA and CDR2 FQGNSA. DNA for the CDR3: TGTGCCAGCAGCCAAGGGACTAGCGGGGCCCGGGAGCTGTTTTTT. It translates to CASSQGTSGARELFF. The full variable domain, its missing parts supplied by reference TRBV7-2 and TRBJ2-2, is GAGVSQSPSNKVTEKGKDVELRCDPISGHTALYWYRQSLGQGLEFLIYFQGNSAPDKSGLPSDRFSAERTGGSVSTLTIQRTQQEDSAVYLCASSQGTSGARELFFGEGSRLTVL.

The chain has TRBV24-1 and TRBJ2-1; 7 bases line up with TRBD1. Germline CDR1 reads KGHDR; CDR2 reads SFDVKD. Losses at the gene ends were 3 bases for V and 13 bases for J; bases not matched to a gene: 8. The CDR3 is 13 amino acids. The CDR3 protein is CATSDKNGQDQFF. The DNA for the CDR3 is TGTGCCACCAGTGATAAGAACGGACAGGATCAGTTCTTC.

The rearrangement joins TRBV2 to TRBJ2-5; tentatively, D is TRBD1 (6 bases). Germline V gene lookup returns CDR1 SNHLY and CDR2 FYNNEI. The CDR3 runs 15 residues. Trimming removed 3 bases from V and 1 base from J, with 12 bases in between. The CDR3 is CASSDRGNIQETQYF. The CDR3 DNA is TGTGCCAGCAGTGACAGGGGTAATATCCAAGAGACCCAGTACTTC.

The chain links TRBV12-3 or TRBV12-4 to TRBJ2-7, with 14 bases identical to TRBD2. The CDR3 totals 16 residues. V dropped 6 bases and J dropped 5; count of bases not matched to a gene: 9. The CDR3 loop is CASSSGLAGVVHEQYF. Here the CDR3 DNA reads TGTGCCAGCAGCTCGGGACTAGCGGGGGTGGTCCACGAGCAGTACTTC.

The CDR3: CSARPGGQGTTAFF. In DNA, the CDR3 is TGCAGTGCTAGGCCGGGTGGACAGGGGACAACAGCTTTCTTT. V and J are TRBV20-1 and TRBJ1-1, with 9 bases identical to TRBD1. The CDR3 has 14 residues. CDR1 DFQATT and CDR2 SNEGSKA come from the germline V gene (reference sequence). With 3 bases clipped from V and 10 bases from J, the junction kept 12 bases outside the gene matches.

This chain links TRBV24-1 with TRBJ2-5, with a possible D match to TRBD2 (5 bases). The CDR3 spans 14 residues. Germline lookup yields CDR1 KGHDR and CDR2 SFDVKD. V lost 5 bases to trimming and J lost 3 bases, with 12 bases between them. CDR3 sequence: CATSAMGSKETQYF. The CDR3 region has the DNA TGTGCCACCAGTGCCATGGGGAGTAAAGAGACCCAGTACTTC.